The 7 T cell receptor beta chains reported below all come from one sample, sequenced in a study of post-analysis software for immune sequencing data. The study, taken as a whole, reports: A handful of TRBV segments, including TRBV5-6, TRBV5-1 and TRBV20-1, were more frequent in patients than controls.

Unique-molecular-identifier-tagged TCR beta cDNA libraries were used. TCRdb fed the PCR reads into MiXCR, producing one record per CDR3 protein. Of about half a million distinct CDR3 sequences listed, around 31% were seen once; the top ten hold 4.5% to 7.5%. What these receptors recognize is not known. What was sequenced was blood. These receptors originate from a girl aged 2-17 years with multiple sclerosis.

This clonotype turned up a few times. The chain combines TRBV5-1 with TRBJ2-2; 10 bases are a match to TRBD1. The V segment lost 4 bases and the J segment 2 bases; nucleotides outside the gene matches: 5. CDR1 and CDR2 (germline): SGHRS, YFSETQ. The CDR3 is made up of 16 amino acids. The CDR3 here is CASSHRTGGNTGELFF. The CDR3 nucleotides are TGCGCCAGCAGCCACCGGACAGGGGGTAACACCGGGGAGCTGTTTTTT.

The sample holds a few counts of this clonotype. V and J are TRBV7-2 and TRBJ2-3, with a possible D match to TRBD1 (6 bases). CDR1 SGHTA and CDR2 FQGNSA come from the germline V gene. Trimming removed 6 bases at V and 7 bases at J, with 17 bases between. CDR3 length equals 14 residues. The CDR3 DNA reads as TGTGCCAGCAGTCTAGACAGGCTGATAAATACGCAGTATTTT. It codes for CASSLDRLINTQYF.

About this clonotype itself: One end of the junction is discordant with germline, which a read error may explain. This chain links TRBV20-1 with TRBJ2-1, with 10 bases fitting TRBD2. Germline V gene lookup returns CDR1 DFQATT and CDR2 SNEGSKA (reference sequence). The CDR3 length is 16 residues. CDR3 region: CSARAPSGGTFGEQCF. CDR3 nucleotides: TGCAGTGCTAGAGCCCCTAGCGGGGGTACTTTTGGGGAGCAGTGCTTC.

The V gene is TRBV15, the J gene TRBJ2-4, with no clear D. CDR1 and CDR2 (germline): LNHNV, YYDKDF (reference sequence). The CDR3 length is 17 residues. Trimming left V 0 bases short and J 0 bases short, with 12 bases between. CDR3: CATSRDRRILAKNIQYF. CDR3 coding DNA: TGTGCCACCAGCAGAGATAGGAGAATCTTAGCCAAAAACATTCAGTACTTC.

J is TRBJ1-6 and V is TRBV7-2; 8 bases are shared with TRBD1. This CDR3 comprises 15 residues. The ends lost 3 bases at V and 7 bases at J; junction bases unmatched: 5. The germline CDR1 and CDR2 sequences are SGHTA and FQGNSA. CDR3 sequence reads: CASSFEAGGNSPLHF. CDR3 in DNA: TGTGCCAGCAGCTTCGAGGCAGGGGGCAATTCACCCCTCCACTTT. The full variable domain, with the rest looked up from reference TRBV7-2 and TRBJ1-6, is GAGVSQSPSNKVTEKGKDVELRCDPISGHTALYWYRQSLGQGLEFLIYFQGNSAPDKSGLPSDRFSAERTGGSVSTLTIQRTQQEDSAVYLCASSFEAGGNSPLHFGNGTRLTVT.

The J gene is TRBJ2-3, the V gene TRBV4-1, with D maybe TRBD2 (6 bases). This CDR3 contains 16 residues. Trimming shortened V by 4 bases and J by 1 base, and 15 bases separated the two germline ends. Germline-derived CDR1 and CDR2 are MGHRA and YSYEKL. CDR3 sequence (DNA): TGCGCCAGCAGCCTCCAGTTGGGGGAGGGCACAGATACGCAGTATTTT. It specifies CASSLQLGEGTDTQYF.

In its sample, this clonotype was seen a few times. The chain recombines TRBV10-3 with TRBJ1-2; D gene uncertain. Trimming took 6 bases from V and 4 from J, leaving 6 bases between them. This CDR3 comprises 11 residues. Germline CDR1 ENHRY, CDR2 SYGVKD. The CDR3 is CAIRAPYGYTF. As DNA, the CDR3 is TGTGCCATCAGGGCCCCCTATGGCTACACCTTC.